The 7 T cell receptor beta chains below come from one sample, sequenced in a study of shared clonotypes between healthy human individuals. Profiling relied on immunoSEQ multiplex PCR, and the TCRdb table lists in-frame clones only, not all of them. The top ten hold 0.11% of the sample, which has about 600,000 clones, over 95% seen once. Naive CD8 cells were CD45RO-negative, positively selected for CCR7, excluding terminally differentiated effector memory CD45RA+ cells. The sample consisted of naive CD8+ T cells sorted from blood. The receptor set was obtained from a woman in her 30s in good health.

The V and J genes are TRBV5-1 and TRBJ2-2; TRBD1 agrees at 9 bases. The CDR3 contains 16 residues. In germline, CDR1 is SGHRS, CDR2 YFSETQ. V lost 5 bases and J lost 2; bases outside the gene matches: 7. The CDR3 sequence: CASSHPGQGNTGELFF. The CDR3 nucleotides are TGCGCCAGCAGTCATCCGGGACAGGGAAACACCGGGGAGCTGTTTTTT.

This chain joins TRBV7-3 and TRBJ2-5; TRBD1 matches at 7 bases. This CDR3 region has 22 residues. The germline V gene has CDR1 SGHTA and CDR2 FQGTGA. Germline trimming cut 1 base from V and 0 bases from J; bases unmatched to any gene: 23. CDR3 region: CASSLIPPDAHYRGKYQETQYF. The CDR3 DNA sequence: TGTGCCAGCAGCTTAATACCACCCGACGCTCACTACAGGGGAAAATACCAAGAGACCCAGTACTTC.

This chain joins TRBV29-1 and TRBJ2-1; D perhaps matches TRBD1 (5 bases). This CDR3 has 13 amino acids. V was clipped by 6 bases and J by 4 bases, with 13 bases between them. Germline CDR1 is SQVTM and CDR2 is ANQGSEA. The CDR3 region is CSVELTDYNEQFF. The CDR3, as DNA: TGCAGCGTCGAACTGACAGATTACAATGAGCAGTTCTTC.

This chain connects TRBV11-1 to TRBJ2-3; D perhaps matches TRBD2 (5 bases). Germline CDR1 SGHAT, CDR2 FQDESV (reference sequence). Trimming removed 5 bases from V and 2 bases from J, with 20 bases in between. The CDR3 sequence is 17 residues long. CDR3 sequence reads: CASSTEDWPVVTDTQYF. CDR3 nucleotides: TGTGCCAGCAGCACTGAGGACTGGCCGGTGGTCACAGATACGCAGTATTTT.

CDR3 nucleotides: TGTGCCAGCACCCAGCAGGGGGCCCTATACGAGCAGTACTTC. Translated, it gives CASTQQGALYEQYF. The V call is TRBV28, the J call TRBJ2-5; 8 positions match TRBD1. The J call is uncertain, as TRBJ2-7 better fits the DNA end. Per the germline V gene, CDR1 is MDHEN and CDR2 is SYDVKM. The CDR3 has 14 amino acids.

The chain recombines TRBV2 with TRBJ1-4; tentative D call: TRBD1 (6 bases). V dropped 7 bases and J dropped 7 bases, with 19 bases sitting between them. Looked up from germline, CDR1 is SNHLY and CDR2 is FYNNEI. The CDR3 consists of 15 residues. CDR3 amino acids: CASILGTGIGEKLFF. In DNA form, the CDR3 reads TGTGCCAGCATTCTCGGCACAGGGATAGGTGAAAAACTGTTTTTT. The variable domain in full, completed from reference TRBV2 and TRBJ1-4, reads EPEVTQTPSHQVTQMGQEVILRCVPISNHLYFYWYRQILGQKVEFLVSFYNNEISEKSEIFDDQFSVERPDGSNFTLKIRSTKLEDSAMYFCASILGTGIGEKLFFGSGTQLSVL.

V is TRBV6-5 and J is TRBJ1-5, with D perhaps TRBD1 (6 bases). Germline-derived CDR1 and CDR2 are MNHEY and SVGAGI. The length of the CDR3 is 14 residues. V lost 5 bases and J 6 bases, leaving 14 bases between the germline ends. CDR3 region: CASSPRGGGQPQHF. The CDR3 nucleotides are TGTGCCAGCAGTCCCCGGGGGGGCGGTCAGCCCCAGCATTTT.